Listed here are 14 T cell receptor beta chains from one sample, sequenced in a study of human T cells and chemical hapten exposure. Stated time point: pre-sensitization, week 0. Treatment here: therapeutic diphenylcyclopropenone sensitization with weekly scalp DPC. TCRdb reprocessed the RACE reads with MiXCR, giving one entry per CDR3 protein. The table shows 250,000 or so distinct CDR3 sequences, with approximately 8% occurring only once. Material: whole blood, obtained in connection with sensitization to the hapten diphenylcyclopropenone (DPC). The receptors were gathered from a man aged 18 to 29 with alopecia areata. Some clones in this sample may be carry-over from other donors' samples.

Only a few counts were recorded for this clonotype. The J gene is TRBJ2-3, the V gene TRBV7-2, with 9 bases that match TRBD1. V shed 1 base and J 4 bases; nucleotides not matched to a gene: 15. The CDR3 totals 19 residues. From germline, CDR1 is SGHTA and CDR2 FQGNSA. The CDR3: CASSLGAPTGTGLPDTQYF. In DNA form, the CDR3 reads TGTGCCAGCAGCTTAGGTGCCCCCACCGGGACAGGGCTACCAGATACGCAGTATTTT.

Ten or more counts support this clonotype. The gene calls are TRBV27 and TRBJ2-7; D may be TRBD1 or TRBD2 (5 bases each). V dropped 4 bases and J dropped 3 bases, with 16 bases sitting between them. The CDR3 is made up of 15 amino acids. Germline V gives CDR1 MNHEY, CDR2 SMNVEV (reference sequence). CDR3 nucleotide sequence: TGTGCCAGCAGTTCCTCTCGGGACGGTGTCTACGAGCAGTACTTC. Translating it yields CASSSSRDGVYEQYF.

V is TRBV12-3 or TRBV12-4 and J is TRBJ1-1, with D uncertain. Between the trimmed V and J ends, which lost 2 bases and 6 bases, there was a span of 7 bases. The CDR3 extends over 12 amino acids. CDR3 residues: CASSLLAAEAFF. As DNA, the CDR3 is TGTGCCAGCAGTTTACTAGCTGCTGAAGCTTTCTTT.

There are a few counts of this clonotype. The gene calls are TRBV4-3 and TRBJ2-1; 7 nucleotides agree with TRBD2. In germline, CDR1 is LGHNA, CDR2 YSLEER. This CDR3 is built from 16 residues. Unmatched junction bases numbered 7, after V lost 4 bases and J lost 1 base. The CDR3 region has the DNA TGCGCCAGCAGCCGAGGCCAAGCGGGGTCCTACAATGAGCAGTTCTTC. Its translation is CASSRGQAGSYNEQFF.

The CDR3 sequence: CASSLAESNSLSEQYV. DNA of the CDR3: TGCGCCAGCAGCTTGGCCGAAAGTAACTCCTTGTCCGAGCAGTACGTC. The chain uses TRBV5-1 and TRBJ2-7; D gene unclear. The CDR3 has 16 residues. The V end was cut by 0 bases, the J end by 6 bases, with 19 bases between. Germline CDR1 and CDR2: SGHRS and YFSETQ.

J is TRBJ2-5 and V is TRBV7-2; D gene uncertain. V was cut by 6 bases and J by 4 bases, with 15 bases left in between. The CDR3 length is 14 residues. Looked up from germline, CDR1 is SGHTA and CDR2 is FQGNSA. This CDR3 reads CASRPGPGPETQYF. Here the CDR3 DNA reads TGTGCCAGCAGACCAGGACCGGGCCCAGAGACCCAGTACTTC.

The rearrangement links TRBV2 to TRBJ2-7; D not resolved. The CDR3 contains 13 residues. V shed 3 bases and J shed 3 bases, with 9 bases lying between them. Germline values: CDR1 SNHLY, CDR2 FYNNEI. The CDR3 region is CASSDSWDYEQYV. The CDR3 DNA follows: TGTGCCAGCAGTGATTCTTGGGACTACGAGCAGTACGTC.

This clonotype turned up a few times. The rearrangement uses TRBV6-2 or TRBV6-3 and TRBJ1-5, with D unclear. V was shortened by 4 bases and J by 15 bases, with 13 bases between the two germline ends. The CDR3 is 11 amino acids. Germline CDR1 is MNHEY and CDR2 is SVGEGT. The DNA of the CDR3 is TGTGCCAGCAGTTCCGCAGGCCCTTGGCATTTT. Translated, it gives CASSSAGPWHF.

This clonotype occurred a few times. J is TRBJ1-5 and V is TRBV6-1; tentative D call: TRBD1 (5 bases). Germline CDR1 is MNHNS and CDR2 is SASEGT. The CDR3 runs 15 residues. Between the trimmed V and J ends, which lost 4 bases and 0 bases, there was a span of 10 bases. The CDR3 DNA reads TGTGCCAGCAGTGGAGGACAAGCTAGCAATCAGCCCCAGCATTTT. This codes for CASSGGQASNQPQHF.

The CDR3 DNA is TGCGCCAGCAGCTTGCAGGGGGCGAACTACGAGCAGTACTTC. Translated: CASSLQGANYEQYF. J is TRBJ2-7 and V is TRBV5-1; TRBD1 matches at 8 bases. Germline V CDR1 and CDR2: SGHRS, YFSETQ. V was pared by 1 base and J by 3 bases, with 3 bases of the junction left unmatched. The CDR3 loop spans 14 amino acids.

This chain uses TRBV5-1 with TRBJ2-7; D is ambiguous. This CDR3 is built from 12 residues. Trimming removed 1 base from V and 7 bases from J, with 9 bases in between. Germline lookup yields CDR1 SGHRS and CDR2 YFSETQ. For the CDR3, the DNA is TGCGCCAGCAGCTTGTTATCAGGAGAGCAGTACTTC. Translated, it gives CASSLLSGEQYF.

The rearrangement links TRBV4-3 to TRBJ2-1, with D tentatively TRBD1 (5 bases). V lost 8 bases and J 5 bases, leaving 13 bases between the germline ends. Germline CDR1 reads LGHNA; CDR2 reads YSLEER. The CDR3 runs to 13 residues. The CDR3 DNA reads as TGCGCCAGCGCCTGGACAACCGACAATGAGCAGTTCTTC. It codes for CASAWTTDNEQFF.

The V gene is TRBV9, the J gene TRBJ2-6; weak D call: TRBD2 (6 bases). V was cut by 2 bases and J by 4 bases, with 16 bases left in between. CDR1 and CDR2 (germline): SGDLS, YYNGEE. The CDR3 contains 17 residues. CDR3: CASSVASSGVGANVLTF. The DNA of the CDR3 is TGTGCCAGCAGCGTGGCCTCCTCGGGGGTCGGGGCCAACGTCCTGACTTTC.

This clonotype turned up a few times. The chain links TRBV4-3 to TRBJ2-2, with TRBD1 identical over 8 bases. CDR3 length: 15 amino acids. V lost 1 base, J lost 6 bases, and 4 bases stayed unmatched. Germline V gene lookup returns CDR1 LGHNA and CDR2 YSLEER. The CDR3 reads CASSQGTGFSGELFF. CDR3 bases: TGCGCCAGCAGCCAAGGGACAGGGTTTTCCGGGGAGCTGTTTTTT.